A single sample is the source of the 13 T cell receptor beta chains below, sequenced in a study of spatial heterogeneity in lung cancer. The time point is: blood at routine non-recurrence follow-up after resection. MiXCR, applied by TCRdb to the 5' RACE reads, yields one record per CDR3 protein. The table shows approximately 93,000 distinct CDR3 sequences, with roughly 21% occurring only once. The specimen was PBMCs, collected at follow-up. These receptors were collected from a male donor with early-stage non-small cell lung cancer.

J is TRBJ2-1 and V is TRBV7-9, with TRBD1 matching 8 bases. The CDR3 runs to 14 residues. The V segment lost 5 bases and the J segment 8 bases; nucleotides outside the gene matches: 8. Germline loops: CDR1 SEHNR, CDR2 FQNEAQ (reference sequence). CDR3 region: CASSLTGARDEQFF. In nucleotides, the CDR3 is TGTGCCAGCAGCCTGACAGGGGCAAGGGATGAGCAGTTCTTC.

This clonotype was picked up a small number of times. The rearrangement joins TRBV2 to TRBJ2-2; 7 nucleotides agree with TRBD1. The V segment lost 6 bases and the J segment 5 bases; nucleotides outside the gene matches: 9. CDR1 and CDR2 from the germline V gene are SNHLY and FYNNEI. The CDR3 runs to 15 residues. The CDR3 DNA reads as TGTGCCAGCAGCCCCGGGCAGGGGGAAACCGGGGAGCTGTTTTTT. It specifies CASSPGQGETGELFF.

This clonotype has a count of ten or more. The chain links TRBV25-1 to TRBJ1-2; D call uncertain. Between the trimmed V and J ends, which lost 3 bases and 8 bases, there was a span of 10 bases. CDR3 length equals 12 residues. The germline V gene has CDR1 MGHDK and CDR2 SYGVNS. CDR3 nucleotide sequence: TGTGCCAGCAGTGACTACACCTGGGGCTACACCTTC. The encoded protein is CASSDYTWGYTF.

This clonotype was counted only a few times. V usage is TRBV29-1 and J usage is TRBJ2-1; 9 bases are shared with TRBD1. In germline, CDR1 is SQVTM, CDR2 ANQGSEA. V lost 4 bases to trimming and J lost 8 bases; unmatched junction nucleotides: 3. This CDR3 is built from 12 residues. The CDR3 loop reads CSVVTGGDEQFF. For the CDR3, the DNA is TGCAGCGTTGTCACAGGGGGCGATGAGCAGTTCTTC.

The CDR3 DNA reads TGTGCCAGCAGTTACTCGATGACCCCCGGGGAGCTGTTTTTT. Residues: CASSYSMTPGELFF. The chain links TRBV6-6 to TRBJ2-2; D is unclear. The length of the CDR3 is 14 residues. Germline values: CDR1 MNHNY, CDR2 SVGAGI (reference sequence). With 0 bases removed from V and 6 bases from J, the gap between germline ends came to 8 bases.

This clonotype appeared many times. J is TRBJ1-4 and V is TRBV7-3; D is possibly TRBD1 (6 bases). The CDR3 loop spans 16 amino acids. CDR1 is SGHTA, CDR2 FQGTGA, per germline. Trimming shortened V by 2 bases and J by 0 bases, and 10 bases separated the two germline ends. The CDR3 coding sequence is TGTGCCAGCAGCTTACAGGGGACTGCAACTAATGAAAAACTGTTTTTT. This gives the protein CASSLQGTATNEKLFF.

CDR3 region: CATGAGLADTQYF. The CDR3 DNA follows: TGTGCCACGGGAGCGGGTTTGGCAGATACGCAGTATTTT. The V and J genes are TRBV24-1 and TRBJ2-3; D might be TRBD2 (6 bases). This CDR3 comprises 13 residues. The germline V gene encodes CDR1 KGHDR and CDR2 SFDVKD. Trimming stripped 10 bases from V and 4 bases from J, with 14 bases between.

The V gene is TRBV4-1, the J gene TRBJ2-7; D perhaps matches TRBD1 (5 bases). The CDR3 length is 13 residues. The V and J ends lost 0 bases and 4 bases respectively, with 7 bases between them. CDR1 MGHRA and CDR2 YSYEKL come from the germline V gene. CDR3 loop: CASSQDRGYEQYV. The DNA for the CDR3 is TGCGCCAGCAGCCAAGATAGGGGATACGAGCAGTACGTC.

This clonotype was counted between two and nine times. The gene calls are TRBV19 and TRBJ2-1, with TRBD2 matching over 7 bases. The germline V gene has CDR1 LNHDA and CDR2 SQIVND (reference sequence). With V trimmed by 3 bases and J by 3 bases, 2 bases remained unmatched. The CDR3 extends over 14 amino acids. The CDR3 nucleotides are TGTGCCAGTAGTATTTCTAGCGGCTACAATGAGCAGTTCTTC. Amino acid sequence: CASSISSGYNEQFF.

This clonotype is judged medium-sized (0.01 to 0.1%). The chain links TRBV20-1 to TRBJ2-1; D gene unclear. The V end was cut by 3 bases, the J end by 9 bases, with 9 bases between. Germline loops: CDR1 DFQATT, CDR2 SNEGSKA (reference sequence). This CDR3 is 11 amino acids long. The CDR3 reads CSASRPPEQFF. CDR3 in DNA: TGCAGTGCTAGTCGACCCCCTGAGCAGTTCTTC.

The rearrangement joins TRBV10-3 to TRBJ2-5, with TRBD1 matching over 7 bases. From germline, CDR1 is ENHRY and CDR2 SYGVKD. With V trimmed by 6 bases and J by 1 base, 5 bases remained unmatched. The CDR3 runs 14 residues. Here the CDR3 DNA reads TGTGCCATCAGCCCGTGGGACAGCCAAGAGACCCAGTACTTC. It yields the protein CAISPWDSQETQYF.

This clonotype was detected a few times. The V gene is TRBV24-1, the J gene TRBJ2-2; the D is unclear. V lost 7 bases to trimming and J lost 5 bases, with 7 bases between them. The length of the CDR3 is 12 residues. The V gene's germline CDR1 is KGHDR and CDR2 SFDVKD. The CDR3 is CATRRGTGELFF. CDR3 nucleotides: TGTGCCACCAGAAGAGGTACCGGGGAGCTGTTTTTT.

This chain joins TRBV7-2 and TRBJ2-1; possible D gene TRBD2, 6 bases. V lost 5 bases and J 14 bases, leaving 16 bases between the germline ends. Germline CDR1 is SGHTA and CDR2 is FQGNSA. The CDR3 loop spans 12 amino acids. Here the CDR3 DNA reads TGTGCCAGCAGCAAGCCGGGAGCCAGGGAGTTCTTC. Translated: CASSKPGAREFF.